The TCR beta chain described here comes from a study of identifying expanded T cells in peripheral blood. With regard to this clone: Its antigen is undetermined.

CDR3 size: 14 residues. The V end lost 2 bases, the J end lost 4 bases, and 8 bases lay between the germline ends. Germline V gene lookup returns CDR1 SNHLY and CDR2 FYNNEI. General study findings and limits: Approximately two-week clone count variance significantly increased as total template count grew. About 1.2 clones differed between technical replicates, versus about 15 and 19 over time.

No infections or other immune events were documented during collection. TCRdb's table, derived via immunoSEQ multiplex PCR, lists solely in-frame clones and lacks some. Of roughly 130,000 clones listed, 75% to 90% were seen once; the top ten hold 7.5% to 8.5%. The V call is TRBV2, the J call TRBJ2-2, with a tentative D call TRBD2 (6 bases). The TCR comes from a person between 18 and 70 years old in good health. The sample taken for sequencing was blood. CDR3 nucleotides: TGTGCCAGCAGTGAAAGGAGGGTCACCGGGGAGCTGTTTTTT. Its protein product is CASSERRVTGELFF. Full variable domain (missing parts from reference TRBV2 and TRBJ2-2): EPEVTQTPSHQVTQMGQEVILRCVPISNHLYFYWYRQILGQKVEFLVSFYNNEISEKSEIFDDQFSVERPDGSNFTLKIRSTKLEDSAMYFCASSERRVTGELFFGEGSRLTVL.